This record looks at one TCR beta chain sequence and its context. Different DNA sequences within this sample yield the same CDR3. The sample comes from a study of shared clonotypes between healthy human individuals. The CDR3 spans 11 residues. CDR1 and CDR2 from the germline V gene are SNHLY and FYNNEI. Trimming stripped 5 bases from V and 2 bases from J, with 4 bases between. TCRdb keeps only in-frame clones here, not all; method: immunoSEQ multiplex PCR. The table includes about 2.4 million clones, roughly 93% detected once. The source of this sequence is a man aged 18 to 30 in good health. Some clones in this sample may be carry-over from other donors' samples. Material: naive CD4+ T cells from PBMCs. As for subset: CD45RA+ positively selected. V is TRBV2 and J is TRBJ2-7; D is undetermined. The CDR3 here is CASSRAYEQYF. The DNA for the CDR3 is TGTGCCAGCAGTCGCGCCTACGAGCAGTACTTC.